The 21 T cell receptor beta chains below were found in one sample sequenced in a study of T cell repertoires in cytomegalovirus infection (dated by TCRdb to 2018 to 2020). Data came from an Illumina HiSeq 1500. TCRdb handled the public reads itself, with Q25 trimming in fastp and clone calling in MiXCR, and kept productive beta chains. When rows share a CDR3 protein, they turn into one entry using the most common DNA and genes. The sample yields 160,000 or so distinct CDR3 sequences; 23% were counted once. The ten top clones hold 9.5% to 13% of the sample. Sequencing was done on a sample of PBMCs. Receptors were obtained from a human donor in good health (CMV status not recorded). Some clones in this sample may be carry-over from other donors' samples.

This clonotype was seen a few times. The chain links TRBV5-6 to TRBJ1-3; D might be TRBD1 (5 bases). Per the germline V gene, CDR1 is SGHDT and CDR2 is YYEEEE. Deletions cut 1 base from V and 5 bases from J, with 10 bases between. The CDR3 loop spans 14 amino acids. The CDR3 is CASSLWGRRNTIYF. CDR3 in DNA: TGTGCCAGCAGCTTGTGGGGACGAAGAAACACCATATATTTT. The complete variable domain, with remaining parts taken from reference TRBV5-6 and TRBJ1-3, reads DAGVTQSPTHLIKTRGQQVTLRCSPKSGHDTVSWYQQALGQGPQFIFQYYEEEERQRGNFPDRFSGHQFPNYSSELNVNALLLGDSALYLCASSLWGRRNTIYFGEGSWLTVV.

This clonotype came up many times. The chain recombines TRBV12-3 or TRBV12-4 with TRBJ2-1, with TRBD1 matching over 11 bases. J was trimmed by 5 bases and V by 11 bases; bases with no gene match: 5. CDR3 size: 13 residues. The CDR3 protein is CAGRGQGDNEQFF. For the CDR3, the DNA is TGTGCCGGTCGGGGACAGGGGGACAATGAGCAGTTCTTC.

V gene TRBV12-3 or TRBV12-4 combines with J gene TRBJ2-2; D may correspond to TRBD1 or TRBD2 (5 bases each). CDR3 length equals 13 residues. V was clipped by 3 bases and J by 8 bases, with 10 bases between them. The CDR3 DNA follows: TGTGCCAGCAGTTTGGGACCCGTGGGGGAGCTGTTTTTT. Translated, it gives CASSLGPVGELFF.

This clonotype was counted a single time. A read error may account for a junction end that differs from germline. The chain joins TRBV6-2 or TRBV6-3 to TRBJ1-5; tentative D call: TRBD1 (6 bases). The CDR3 is made up of 13 amino acids. Germline V CDR1 and CDR2: MNHEY, SVGEGT. CDR3 sequence: CASKDSSNHPQHF. The DNA for the CDR3 is TGTGCCAGCAAGGACAGTAGCAATCACCCCCAGCATTTT.

The chain joins TRBV20-1 to TRBJ2-7; TRBD1 might be the D (6 bases). The CDR3 spans 14 residues. Germline V gene lookup returns CDR1 DFQATT and CDR2 SNEGSKA (reference sequence). V lost 6 bases to trimming and J lost 3 bases, with 18 bases between them. This CDR3 is CSARTAKTLYEQYF. Written as DNA, the CDR3 is TGCAGTGCCCGGACAGCAAAAACCCTCTACGAGCAGTACTTC.

J is TRBJ1-1 and V is TRBV6-2 or TRBV6-3, with 12 bases identical to TRBD1. This CDR3 has 12 residues. Germline lookup yields CDR1 MNHEY and CDR2 SVGEGT. The ends lost 6 bases at V and 13 bases at J; junction bases unmatched: 6. The chain's CDR3 is CASRGTGGNGFF. CDR3 bases: TGTGCCAGCAGAGGGACAGGGGGCAACGGTTTCTTT.

The chain links TRBV5-6 to TRBJ1-5; no clear D gene. Germline V CDR1 and CDR2: SGHDT, YYEEEE. The CDR3 is made up of 14 amino acids. Trimming shortened V by 3 bases and J by 5 bases, and 12 bases separated the two germline ends. The CDR3 region has the DNA TGTGCCAGCAGCTCCGGGGTTCGCGATCAGCCCCAGCATTTT. Its protein product is CASSSGVRDQPQHF.

About this clonotype: At one end, the junction sequence differs from germline, possibly due to a read error. The gene calls are TRBV28 and TRBJ1-1; D is ambiguous. Germline V gene data show CDR1 as MDHEN and CDR2 as SYDVKM. This CDR3 comprises 13 residues. CDR3 region: CDSSRSVNTEAFF. The DNA for the CDR3 is TGTGACAGCAGTCGAAGCGTGAACACTGAAGCTTTCTTT. The full variable domain, completed using reference TRBV28 and TRBJ1-1, is DVKVTQSSRYLVKRTGEKVFLECVQDMDHENMFWYRQDPGLGLRLIYFSYDVKMKEKGDIPEGYSVSREKKERFSLILESASTNQTSMYLCDSSRSVNTEAFFGQGTRLTVV.

There are a few counts of this clonotype. This chain connects TRBV6-6 to TRBJ2-7, with 9 nucleotides matching TRBD1. The CDR3 sequence is 15 residues long. The trim removed 7 bases at V and 2 bases at J, leaving 9 bases unmatched. Looked up from germline, CDR1 is MNHNY and CDR2 is SVGAGI (reference sequence). The CDR3 DNA follows: TGTGCCAGCACTTCCTCTGGGACAGGGCCCTACGAGCAGTACTTC. Protein product: CASTSSGTGPYEQYF.

The V call is TRBV6-1, the J call TRBJ1-1; 8 bases fit TRBD1. The CDR3 consists of 16 residues. CDR1 MNHNS and CDR2 SASEGT come from the germline V gene. Trimming at V came to 4 bases and at J to 0 bases, leaving 7 bases not matched to a gene. CDR3 in DNA: TGTGCCAGCAGTGTCGGGACAGGCGGAATGAACACTGAAGCTTTCTTT. Protein product: CASSVGTGGMNTEAFF.

This clonotype came up many times. The chain combines TRBV12-3 or TRBV12-4 with TRBJ1-6; 7 bases are a match to TRBD1. V shed 0 bases, J shed 5 bases, and the junction held 1 base outside the gene matches. The CDR3 contains 15 residues. The CDR3 DNA follows: TGTGCCAGCAGTTTAGCAGGGACAGATAATTCACCCCTCCACTTT. Translated, it gives CASSLAGTDNSPLHF.

The table lists this clonotype with many counts. The V and J genes are TRBV7-6 and TRBJ2-1; 8 nucleotides match TRBD2. V lost 8 bases to trimming and J lost 2 bases; unmatched junction nucleotides: 2. The CDR3 is 13 residues long. CDR1 is SGHVS and CDR2 is FNYEAQ in the germline V gene. The CDR3 region is CASVGGAYNEQFF. The CDR3 DNA reads as TGTGCCAGCGTCGGGGGGGCCTACAATGAGCAGTTCTTC.

This clonotype came up a few times. The chain is built from TRBV30 and TRBJ1-2; D ambiguous. CDR3 length equals 12 residues. The V and J ends lost 0 bases and 7 bases respectively, with 9 bases between them. The germline V gene has CDR1 GTSNPN and CDR2 SVGIG (reference sequence). The CDR3 here is CAWSVGDPGYTF. In DNA, the CDR3 is TGTGCCTGGAGTGTCGGGGATCCTGGCTACACCTTC.

This clonotype was picked up a small number of times. This sequence joins TRBV14 and TRBJ1-5; D is unclear. CDR3 length: 16 residues. Per the germline V gene, CDR1 is SGHDN and CDR2 is FVKESK. Deletions cut 3 bases from V and 2 bases from J, with 14 bases between. The CDR3 DNA reads TGTGCCAGCAGCCACCCGGACGTACGGGGCAATCAGCCCCAGCATTTT. Translating gives CASSHPDVRGNQPQHF.

This clonotype was observed at least ten times. The genes are TRBV28 and TRBJ2-3; D is unresolved. Trimming took 2 bases from V and 4 from J, leaving 7 bases between them. This CDR3 spans 13 amino acids. CDR1 is MDHEN, CDR2 SYDVKM, per germline. CDR3 amino acids: CASSLSEPDTQYF. The CDR3 DNA follows: TGTGCCAGCAGTTTAAGTGAACCAGATACGCAGTATTTT. Full variable domain (outside the CDR3, taken from reference TRBV28 and TRBJ2-3): DVKVTQSSRYLVKRTGEKVFLECVQDMDHENMFWYRQDPGLGLRLIYFSYDVKMKEKGDIPEGYSVSREKKERFSLILESASTNQTSMYLCASSLSEPDTQYFGPGTRLTVL.

This clonotype was observed at least ten times. The V gene is TRBV19, the J gene TRBJ2-7, with D possibly TRBD1 on 5 matching bases. V shed 9 bases and J shed 0 bases, with 18 bases lying between them. CDR1 is LNHDA and CDR2 is SQIVND in the germline V gene (reference sequence). This CDR3 contains 15 residues. CDR3 nucleotide sequence: TGTGCCAGCACTCTGGCCACAGGAAGCTCCTACGAGCAGTACTTC. This sequence encodes CASTLATGSSYEQYF.

This clonotype was counted between two and nine times. The chain links TRBV7-2 to TRBJ1-2; D call uncertain. The ends were cut back, 1 base at V and 0 bases at J, with 15 bases in the middle. Germline V gene sequence: CDR1 SGHTA, CDR2 FQGNSA. The CDR3 covers 17 residues. The chain's CDR3 is CASSLGAGLIANYGYTF. The CDR3 region has the DNA TGTGCCAGCAGCTTAGGAGCCGGCCTAATTGCTAACTATGGCTACACCTTC.

With regard to this clonotype: A much larger clone differs from this one at a single base, so this may be a read error. The chain combines TRBV7-8 with TRBJ2-5; no clear D gene. The J call is doubtful: the DNA matches TRBJ2-1 better. Germline-derived CDR1 and CDR2 are SGHVS and FQNEAQ. The CDR3 runs to 14 residues. The CDR3 nucleotides read TGTGCCAGCAGCTTAGGGTTCGGCCAAGAGACCCAGTTCTTC. Its translation: CASSLGFGQETQFF.

This clonotype was detected ten times or more. The chain is built from TRBV7-2 and TRBJ2-7, with D perhaps matching TRBD2 (5 bases). Germline loops: CDR1 SGHTA, CDR2 FQGNSA. Trimming took off 3 bases at V and 5 bases at J, with 20 bases between the two ends. The CDR3 length is 16 residues. The CDR3 DNA follows: TGTGCCAGCAGCTTTAGGGAGTGGGCTAGCTCTAACGAGCAGTACTTC. It is translated as CASSFREWASSNEQYF.

This clonotype was seen more than once but under ten times. CDR3 DNA sequence: TGTGCCAGCAGAACACCGGGACAGGGTCAGCCCCAGCATTTT. Translating it yields CASRTPGQGQPQHF. The chain uses TRBV6-2 or TRBV6-3 and TRBJ1-5; the match to TRBD1 covers 9 bases. Trimming took 6 bases from V and 6 from J; bases not matched to a gene: 6. This CDR3 spans 14 amino acids. Germline loops: CDR1 MNHEY, CDR2 SVGEGT.

The chain links TRBV2 to TRBJ1-1; D unresolved. The germline CDR1 and CDR2 sequences are SNHLY and FYNNEI. V was trimmed by 7 bases and J by 5 bases, leaving 14 bases between them. The CDR3 has 13 residues. CDR3 DNA sequence: TGTGCCAGCATCAGGCAGACTGGTACTGAAGCTTTCTTT. It is translated as CASIRQTGTEAFF.